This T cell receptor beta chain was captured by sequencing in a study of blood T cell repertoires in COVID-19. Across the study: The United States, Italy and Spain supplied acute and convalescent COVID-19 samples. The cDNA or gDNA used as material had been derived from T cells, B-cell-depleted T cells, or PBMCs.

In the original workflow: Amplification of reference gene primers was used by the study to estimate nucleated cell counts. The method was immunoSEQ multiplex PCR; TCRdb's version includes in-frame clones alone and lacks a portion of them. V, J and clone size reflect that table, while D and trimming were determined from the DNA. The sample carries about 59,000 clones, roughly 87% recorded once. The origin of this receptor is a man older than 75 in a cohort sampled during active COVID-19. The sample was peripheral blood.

As DNA, the CDR3 is TGTGCCAGTAGTCCGGGACAGGGAAAAGCCTATGGCTACACCTTC. Translated: CASSPGQGKAYGYTF. This sequence joins TRBV19 and TRBJ1-2, with 9 positions matching TRBD1. This CDR3 is 15 amino acids long. After removal of 5 bases from V and 4 bases from J, the junction contained 8 bases not matched to a gene. The germline gives CDR1 LNHDA, CDR2 SQIVND (reference sequence).